This T cell receptor beta chain was profiled in a study of beta chain features in type 1 diabetes. Notes on the study in general: Among patients, naive, central memory and Treg TCRB repertoires appeared more similar than among healthy donors. In all four CD4+ subsets, TCRB CDR3 length was significantly, moderately reduced in type 1 diabetes.

V lost 3 bases, J lost 8 bases, and 10 bases lay in between. Germline V lookup: CDR1 SQVTM, CDR2 ANQGSEA. This CDR3 spans 12 amino acids. This clone has a handful of counts. Its antigen is not known. Investigators reverse transcribed all isolated RNA, so they sequenced expressed TCRB transcripts. Measured with immunoSEQ multiplex PCR; TCRdb has only the in-frame clones, and not every one. The repertoire holds 150,000 to 200,000 clones, 7.8% seen once, with approximately 0.87% in the top ten. Markers CD45RO/CCR7/CD25/CD127/CD95/CD27 served to sort CD4+ naive, central memory, regulatory and stem cell-like memory cells.

The TCR sequence derives from a middle-aged woman with type 1 diabetes. Source material: central memory CD4+ T cells from blood. The rearrangement links TRBV29-1 to TRBJ1-4, with D perhaps matching TRBD1 (5 bases). CDR3 amino acids: CSVEWGGEKLFF. The CDR3, as DNA: TGCAGCGTTGAGTGGGGGGGAGAAAAACTGTTTTTT.